Each of the 15 T cell receptor beta chains below was sequenced from the same sample in a study of blood T cells in healthy people across ages. Together with a sample-barcoded 5' primer, a J-beta primer mix was included in a second PCR lasting roughly 6 to 12 cycles. A single record per CDR3 protein comes from TCRdb applying MiXCR to the 5' RACE reads. The sample holds about 1.4 million distinct CDR3 sequences, around 59% seen once. The sample taken for sequencing was blood. These TCRs come from a man between 18 and 35 years old in good health.

CDR3 sequence: CASSLGQTTGELFF. In DNA, the CDR3 is TGCGCCAGCAGCTTGGGACAGACCACCGGGGAGCTGTTTTTT. V usage is TRBV5-1 and J usage is TRBJ2-2; perhaps TRBD1 as D (5 bases). CDR3 size: 14 residues. Germline-derived CDR1 and CDR2 are SGHRS and YFSETQ. Trimming took 0 bases from V and 4 from J, leaving 7 bases between them.

The chain recombines TRBV5-1 with TRBJ2-1; 9 positions agree with TRBD1. V trimming: 7 bases; J trimming: 7 bases; junction bases outside the gene matches: 6. Germline-derived CDR1 and CDR2 are SGHRS and YFSETQ. The CDR3 length is 13 residues. The DNA for the CDR3 is TGCGCCAGCCTGGGACAGGGTAGGAATGAGCAGTTCTTC. This gives the protein CASLGQGRNEQFF.

The chain is built from TRBV25-1 and TRBJ1-4; D perhaps matches TRBD1 (5 bases). CDR3 length: 13 residues. Trimming pared 10 bases from V and 8 bases from J, leaving 17 bases between. Germline V gene sequence: CDR1 MGHDK, CDR2 SYGVNS. The chain's CDR3 is CATRGRAWEKLFF. CDR3 nucleotides: TGTGCCACCCGGGGCAGGGCCTGGGAAAAACTGTTTTTT.

This chain joins TRBV12-3 or TRBV12-4 and TRBJ2-7, with 8 nucleotides matching TRBD1. The tail of the sequence fits TRBJ2-5 better, so the J call may be wrong. This CDR3 region has 16 residues. The chain's CDR3 is CASSLRARGRRETQYF. The CDR3 bases are TGTGCCAGCAGTTTAAGAGCCAGGGGGCGGAGAGAGACCCAGTACTTC.

This sequence joins TRBV7-9 and TRBJ2-4; 8 bases agree with TRBD2. With the DNA end fitting TRBJ2-7 better, the J assignment may be wrong. Germline V lookup: CDR1 SEHNR, CDR2 FQNEAQ (reference sequence). There are 13 residues in the CDR3. As DNA, the CDR3 is TGTGCCAGCGCGACTAGCGCTTCCTACGAGCAGTACTTC. It is translated as CASATSASYEQYF.

The chain recombines TRBV27 with TRBJ2-3; D possibly corresponds to TRBD2 (5 bases). CDR1 and CDR2 (germline): MNHEY, SMNVEV (reference sequence). V was shortened by 2 bases and J by 0 bases, with 9 bases between the two germline ends. CDR3 length equals 15 residues. This CDR3 is CASSLQSGSTDTQYF. CDR3 DNA sequence: TGTGCCAGCAGTTTACAAAGCGGAAGCACAGATACGCAGTATTTT.

The chain is built from TRBV7-9 and TRBJ1-1; D possibly corresponds to TRBD1 (5 bases). CDR1 is SEHNR and CDR2 is FQNEAQ in the germline V gene (reference sequence). The germline V and J ends were trimmed by 0 bases and 6 bases, with 20 bases remaining between them. The CDR3 runs to 17 residues. The DNA for the CDR3 is TGTGCCAGCAGCTTAGCGCGGGGGGGTCCGGGCAGCGCTGAAGCTTTCTTT. As protein: CASSLARGGPGSAEAFF.

The chain's CDR3 is CASSQARAGPQGGYTF. The CDR3 DNA sequence: TGCGCCAGCAGCCAAGCTCGGGCAGGGCCACAGGGTGGCTACACCTTC. This chain links TRBV4-1 with TRBJ1-2; D is possibly TRBD1 (6 bases). CDR3 length: 16 residues. V lost 1 base and J 7 bases, leaving 19 bases between the germline ends. The V gene's germline CDR1 is MGHRA and CDR2 YSYEKL.

V usage is TRBV4-1 and J usage is TRBJ1-1; weak D call: TRBD1 (5 bases). The CDR3 contains 14 residues. Deletions cut 4 bases from V and 6 bases from J, with 15 bases between. CDR1 and CDR2 (germline): MGHRA, YSYEKL. CDR3 sequence (DNA): TGCGCCAGCAGCCCTGGAGGGGACGGGGCTGAAGCTTTCTTT. Amino acids: CASSPGGDGAEAFF.

V gene TRBV5-1 combines with J gene TRBJ2-2; the match to TRBD2 covers 12 bases. J was trimmed by 6 bases and V by 5 bases; bases with no gene match: 5. CDR1 SGHRS and CDR2 YFSETQ come from the germline V gene. The CDR3 length is 15 residues. CDR3: CASRETSGSPGELFF. CDR3 DNA: TGCGCCAGCAGGGAGACTAGCGGGAGTCCCGGGGAGCTGTTTTTT.

V and J are TRBV20-1 and TRBJ2-1, with TRBD2 identical over 11 bases. Germline-derived CDR1 and CDR2 are DFQATT and SNEGSKA (reference sequence). The CDR3 sequence is 15 residues long. The J segment lost 6 bases and the V segment lost 4 bases, leaving 8 bases of the junction unmatched. The chain's CDR3 is CSAIYVAGGSNEQFF. Written as DNA, the CDR3 is TGCAGTGCTATCTACGTAGCGGGAGGGAGCAATGAGCAGTTCTTC.

This clonotype was found a few times. The rearrangement joins TRBV7-2 to TRBJ1-4; 8 bases line up with TRBD1. This CDR3 is built from 20 residues. CDR1 SGHTA and CDR2 FQGNSA come from the germline V gene. The V gene end was trimmed by 6 bases and the J gene end by 11 bases; junction bases not matched to a gene: 29. The DNA for the CDR3 is TGTGCCAGCAGTTCAAGGGGTTTGGGACAGGCCTATATTACCCAAGGCAAACTGTTTTTT. Protein sequence: CASSSRGLGQAYITQGKLFF.

V gene TRBV12-3 or TRBV12-4 combines with J gene TRBJ1-1; TRBD1 is a possible D gene (5 bases). The CDR3 is 13 amino acids. V shed 7 bases and J shed 4 bases, with 13 bases lying between them. The CDR3 loop is CASTQGWGTEAFF. Written as DNA, the CDR3 is TGTGCCAGCACGCAGGGTTGGGGCACTGAAGCTTTCTTT.

In DNA, the CDR3 is TGTGCCAGCACCCCGACCCTTGGGGGGGCGAACACTGAAGCTTTCTTT. This gives the protein CASTPTLGGANTEAFF. The rearrangement uses TRBV11-3 and TRBJ1-1, with TRBD1 as a possible D gene (6 bases). Germline V gene data show CDR1 as SGHNT and CDR2 as YENEEA. V lost 7 bases, J lost 1 base, and 19 bases lay in between. The CDR3 totals 16 residues.

V gene TRBV14 combines with J gene TRBJ2-5, with unresolved D. Germline V CDR1 and CDR2: SGHDN, FVKESK. V was clipped by 4 bases and J by 11 bases, with 14 bases between them. The CDR3 contains 12 residues. The CDR3 sequence is CASSRVINEQYF. In DNA, the CDR3 is TGTGCCAGCAGCCGAGTTATCAATGAGCAGTACTTC.